Below are 25 T cell receptor beta chains sequenced from a single sample in a study of blood T cell repertoires in COVID-19. Only in-frame clones appear in the TCRdb table, and some are missing; sequencing was by immunoSEQ multiplex PCR. Of hundreds of thousands of clones in the sample, 70% to 90% were seen once. What was sequenced was peripheral blood. These receptor sequences come from an older woman with COVID-19, enrolled during active disease.

The chain couples TRBV6-2 or TRBV6-3 to TRBJ2-7; tentatively, D is TRBD1 (6 bases). V dropped 6 bases and J dropped 7 bases, with 25 bases sitting between them. The CDR3 is made up of 16 amino acids. The germline CDR1 and CDR2 sequences are MNHEY and SVGEGT. As DNA, the CDR3 is TGTGCCAGCAGCCGACCTGACAGGCGAGCGGTGGAGGAGCAGTACTTC. It is translated as CASSRPDRRAVEEQYF.

The genes are TRBV3-1 (or the pseudogene TRBV3-2) and TRBJ2-7, with a weak D call TRBD2 (6 bases). Trimming cost V 4 bases and J 3 bases, with 13 bases left between them. The CDR3 has 14 amino acids. Per germline, CDR1 LGHDT and CDR2 YNNKEL (reference sequence). CDR3 sequence: CASSRGTADYEQYF. CDR3 DNA sequence: TGTGCCAGCAGCCGGGGGACTGCCGACTACGAGCAGTACTTC.

The genes are TRBV18 and TRBJ2-1; no clear D gene. V was clipped by 3 bases and J by 0 bases, with 9 bases between them. Per germline, CDR1 KGHSH and CDR2 LQKENI. This CDR3 comprises 15 residues. The CDR3 is CASSPSVPSYNEQFF. The CDR3 bases are TGTGCCAGCTCACCTTCCGTCCCCTCCTACAATGAGCAGTTCTTC.

The rearrangement links TRBV5-4 to TRBJ1-1; no clear D gene. The ends were cut back, 4 bases at V and 4 bases at J, with 17 bases in the middle. The CDR3 contains 15 residues. Germline V gene sequence: CDR1 SGHNT, CDR2 YYREEE (reference sequence). The CDR3 here is CASSAHQTGSTEAFF. DNA for the CDR3: TGTGCCAGCAGCGCACACCAAACGGGGAGCACTGAAGCTTTCTTT.

The chain carries TRBV5-4 and TRBJ2-3, with a possible D match to TRBD1 (5 bases). The CDR3 length is 15 residues. Between the trimmed V and J ends, which lost 2 bases and 0 bases, there was a span of 10 bases. In germline, CDR1 is SGHNT, CDR2 YYREEE (reference sequence). CDR3 residues: CASSLKQVSTDTQYF. Written as DNA, the CDR3 is TGTGCCAGCAGCTTAAAACAGGTTAGCACAGATACGCAGTATTTT.

V is TRBV6-5 and J is TRBJ2-3; 9 bases match TRBD2. Germline V gene data show CDR1 as MNHEY and CDR2 as SVGAGI. The CDR3 has 15 amino acids. The J segment lost 3 bases and the V segment lost 4 bases, leaving 5 bases of the junction unmatched. The CDR3 reads CASSLAGERTDTQYF. As DNA, the CDR3 is TGTGCCAGCAGTTTAGCGGGGGAACGAACAGATACGCAGTATTTT.

This chain links TRBV11-2 with TRBJ2-3; D uncertain. Germline-derived CDR1 and CDR2 are SGHAT and FQNNGV. The CDR3 totals 11 residues. Trimming took 5 bases from V and 2 from J, leaving 2 bases between them. The CDR3 loop reads CASSHTDTQYF. CDR3 coding DNA: TGTGCCAGCAGCCACACAGATACGCAGTATTTT. The full variable domain, its missing parts supplied by reference TRBV11-2 and TRBJ2-3, is EAGVAQSPRYKIIEKRQSVAFWCNPISGHATLYWYQQILGQGPKLLIQFQNNGVVDDSQLPKDRFSAERLKGVDSTLKIQPAKLEDSAVYLCASSHTDTQYFGPGTRLTVL.

This chain links TRBV19 with TRBJ2-6; D possibly corresponds to TRBD2 (6 bases). The V gene lost 7 bases and the J gene lost 2 bases, with 15 bases spanning the gap. From germline, CDR1 is LNHDA and CDR2 SQIVND (reference sequence). The CDR3 runs to 16 residues. Here the CDR3 DNA reads TGTGCCAGTAACATGGGTCAGCGGGCTGGGGCCAACGTCCTGACTTTC. Protein sequence: CASNMGQRAGANVLTF.

The V and J genes are TRBV3-1 (or the pseudogene TRBV3-2) and TRBJ2-7; D ambiguous. This CDR3 is built from 13 residues. Trimming cost V 4 bases and J 3 bases, with 10 bases left between them. The germline CDR1 and CDR2 sequences are LGHDT and YNNKEL (reference sequence). CDR3 protein: CASSRSEVYEQYF. The CDR3 DNA sequence: TGTGCCAGCAGCCGGTCCGAGGTCTACGAGCAGTACTTC.

This chain joins TRBV23-1 and TRBJ2-1; no clear D gene. TRBV23-1 is reported as an ORF; its role is uncertain. Trimming removed 7 bases at V and 4 bases at J, with 5 bases between. The CDR3 is made up of 11 amino acids. This CDR3 reads CASNPYNEQFF. The CDR3 DNA reads TGCGCCAGCAATCCATACAATGAGCAGTTCTTC.

This sequence joins TRBV3-1 (or the pseudogene TRBV3-2) and TRBJ1-2; D is undetermined. Per the germline V gene, CDR1 is LGHDT and CDR2 is YNNKEL (reference sequence). Trimming shortened V by 0 bases and J by 4 bases, and 9 bases separated the two germline ends. The CDR3 runs to 14 residues. The CDR3 DNA is TGTGCCAGCAGCCAAGATATCTCGGTCTATGGCTACACCTTC. This gives the protein CASSQDISVYGYTF.

The sample holds a few counts of this clone. The CDR3 coding sequence is TGTGCCAGCAGCTTAGATCCGGCTAGCGGGGGGAATTACAATGAGCAGTTCTTC. This gives the protein CASSLDPASGGNYNEQFF. This chain joins TRBV11-2 and TRBJ2-1; 11 bases align to TRBD2. The CDR3 extends over 18 amino acids. The germline V gene has CDR1 SGHAT and CDR2 FQNNGV. V lost 0 bases, J lost 4 bases, and 8 bases stayed unmatched.

The chain joins TRBV6-6 to TRBJ2-3; D is perhaps TRBD2 (6 bases). V was trimmed by 3 bases and J by 2 bases, leaving 9 bases between them. This CDR3 region has 14 residues. Per the germline V gene, CDR1 is MNHNY and CDR2 is SVGAGI (reference sequence). The CDR3 nucleotides are TGTGCCAGCAGTTATAGCGGCCCCACAGATACGCAGTATTTT. It translates to CASSYSGPTDTQYF.

DNA of the CDR3: TGTGCCAGCGGGAGACAGGGGCTGGCCGGGGGCTACACCTTC. Residues: CASGRQGLAGGYTF. This rearrangement joins TRBV2 to TRBJ1-2; 8 positions agree with TRBD1. CDR1 SNHLY and CDR2 FYNNEI come from the germline V gene. V was pared by 8 bases and J by 8 bases, with 13 bases of the junction left unmatched. The CDR3 runs to 14 residues.

This rearrangement joins TRBV7-3 to TRBJ2-3, with a tentative D call TRBD2 (6 bases). V was shortened by 5 bases and J by 7 bases, with 10 bases between the two germline ends. The CDR3 sequence is 12 residues long. Germline-derived CDR1 and CDR2 are SGHTA and FQGTGA. This chain's CDR3 is CASSQGGNTQYF. CDR3 bases: TGTGCCAGCAGCCAGGGAGGTAATACGCAGTATTTT. Variable domain in full (rest from reference TRBV7-3 and TRBJ2-3): GAGVSQTPSNKVTEKGKYVELRCDPISGHTALYWYRQSLGQGPEFLIYFQGTGAADDSGLPNDRFFAVRPEGSVSTLKIQRTERGDSAVYLCASSQGGNTQYFGPGTRLTVL.

This clone was counted a few times. This chain uses TRBV6-5 with TRBJ2-7; D gene unclear. V was cut by 0 bases and J by 7 bases, with 10 bases left in between. From germline, CDR1 is MNHEY and CDR2 SVGAGI. This CDR3 contains 13 residues. The CDR3 coding sequence is TGTGCCAGCAGTTACTCGCCCGGGTGGGAGCAGTACTTC. This codes for CASSYSPGWEQYF.

The rearrangement uses TRBV7-2 and TRBJ1-4; 10 bases match TRBD1. The V segment lost 8 bases and the J segment 8 bases; nucleotides outside the gene matches: 11. This CDR3 has 15 amino acids. In germline, CDR1 is SGHTA, CDR2 FQGNSA. CDR3 coding DNA: TGTGCCAGCTCCCCCTACGGGACAGGGGACGAAAAACTGTTTTTT. It yields the protein CASSPYGTGDEKLFF.

The J gene is TRBJ2-2, the V gene TRBV27; a weak D match, TRBD2 (5 bases). The CDR3 runs to 16 residues. V gave up 3 bases and J gave up 6 bases, with 17 bases separating them. The germline V gene encodes CDR1 MNHEY and CDR2 SMNVEV (reference sequence). CDR3 amino acids: CASSFGWGERAGELFF. CDR3 nucleotides: TGTGCCAGCAGTTTTGGGTGGGGAGAGAGAGCCGGGGAGCTGTTTTTT.

This rearrangement joins TRBV11-3 to TRBJ1-1; 10 bases match TRBD1. This CDR3 is built from 15 residues. The J segment lost 3 bases and the V segment lost 5 bases, leaving 6 bases of the junction unmatched. Germline-derived CDR1 and CDR2 are SGHNT and YENEEA. CDR3 bases: TGTGCCAGCAGCAACCGACAGGGGGCGTACACTGAAGCTTTCTTT. This codes for CASSNRQGAYTEAFF.

This clone occurred many times. For the CDR3, the DNA is TGTGCCAGCAGCTTGGTCAGTACCGGGGAGCTGTTTTTT. Translation: CASSLVSTGELFF. This chain links TRBV7-3 with TRBJ2-2; unclear D gene. From germline, CDR1 is SGHTA and CDR2 FQGTGA. Trimming cost V 3 bases and J 5 bases, with 7 bases left between them. This CDR3 is built from 13 residues.

The chain couples TRBV7-9 to TRBJ1-2; 8 positions match TRBD1. CDR3 length equals 14 residues. Germline trimming cut 5 bases from V and 3 bases from J; bases unmatched to any gene: 5. From germline, CDR1 is SEHNR and CDR2 FQNEAQ (reference sequence). The CDR3 loop reads CASSLTGQDYGYTF. The CDR3 DNA sequence: TGTGCCAGCAGCCTAACGGGACAGGACTATGGCTACACCTTC.

CDR3 nucleotides: TGTGCCAGCAGCTTGTATGGGGGGGAGACCCAGTACTTC. Translation: CASSLYGGETQYF. The rearrangement uses TRBV5-6 and TRBJ2-5, with a tentative D call TRBD2 (6 bases). Germline V CDR1 and CDR2: SGHDT, YYEEEE. CDR3 length: 13 residues. V was cut by 1 base and J by 5 bases, with 9 bases left in between.

The V call is TRBV30, the J call TRBJ1-2, with a possible D match to TRBD1 (5 bases). Trimming removed 0 bases at V and 2 bases at J, with 7 bases between. Germline V gene data show CDR1 as GTSNPN and CDR2 as SVGIG (reference sequence). CDR3 length: 13 amino acids. CDR3 in DNA: TGTGCCTGGAGTGTACCAGGGAACTATGGCTACACCTTC. It yields the protein CAWSVPGNYGYTF.

This clone was seen only once. This chain links TRBV30 with TRBJ1-5; 7 nucleotides match TRBD1. There are 13 residues in the CDR3. CDR1 is GTSNPN, CDR2 SVGIG, per germline (reference sequence). V shed 2 bases and J 5 bases; nucleotides not matched to a gene: 3. In DNA, the CDR3 is TGTGCCTGGAGTCAAGGACAGGATCAGCCCCAGCATTTT. Translated: CAWSQGQDQPQHF.

J is TRBJ2-5 and V is TRBV3-1 (or the pseudogene TRBV3-2), with a weak D call TRBD1 (5 bases). Germline CDR1 and CDR2: LGHDT and YNNKEL (reference sequence). This CDR3 contains 12 residues. V was shortened by 6 bases and J by 5 bases, with 10 bases between the two germline ends. CDR3 nucleotides: TGTGCCAGCAGTAGGGGCGATGAGACCCAGTACTTC. This sequence encodes CASSRGDETQYF.